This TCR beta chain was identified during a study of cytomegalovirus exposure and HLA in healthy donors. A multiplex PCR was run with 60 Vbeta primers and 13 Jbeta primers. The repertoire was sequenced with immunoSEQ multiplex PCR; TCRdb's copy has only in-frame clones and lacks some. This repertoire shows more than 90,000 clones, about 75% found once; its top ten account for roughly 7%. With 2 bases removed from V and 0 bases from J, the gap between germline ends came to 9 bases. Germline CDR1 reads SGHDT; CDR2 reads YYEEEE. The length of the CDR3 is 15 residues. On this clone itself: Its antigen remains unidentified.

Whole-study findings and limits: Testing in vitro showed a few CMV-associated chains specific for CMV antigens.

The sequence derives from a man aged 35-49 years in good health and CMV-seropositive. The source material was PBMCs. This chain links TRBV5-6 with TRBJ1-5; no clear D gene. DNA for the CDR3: TGTGCCAGCAGCTTCTATCTGAATAGCAATCAGCCCCAGCATTTT. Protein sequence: CASSFYLNSNQPQHF.